This passage covers 28 T cell receptor beta chains from one sample sequenced in a study of STAT5B mutations in CD4+ large granular lymphocyte leukemia. Generated by immunoSEQ multiplex PCR, the TCRdb table keeps only in-frame clones and is missing some. The table shows fewer than 40,000 clones, with less than 85% occurring only once. The sequenced material came from CD4+ T cells from blood buffy coats. The receptors here all came from a human donor in good health.

V gene TRBV25-1 combines with J gene TRBJ1-5, with unresolved D. V lost 9 bases and J 0 bases, leaving 6 bases between the germline ends. Germline lookup yields CDR1 MGHDK and CDR2 SYGVNS. The CDR3 has 12 amino acids. CDR3 nucleotides: TGTGCCAGTTCTTATAGCAATCAGCCCCAGCATTTT. Encoded protein: CASSYSNQPQHF.

This clone showed up just once. DNA of the CDR3: TGTGCCAGCAGCACGAGGACTAGCTCCACCGGGGAGCTGTTTTTT. Its protein product is CASSTRTSSTGELFF. This rearrangement joins TRBV7-2 to TRBJ2-2; TRBD2 aligns across 8 bases. Per the germline V gene, CDR1 is SGHTA and CDR2 is FQGNSA. The V segment lost 5 bases and the J segment 4 bases; nucleotides outside the gene matches: 6. This CDR3 region has 15 residues.

V is TRBV11-2 and J is TRBJ2-7, with 13 bases matching TRBD2. V dropped 0 bases and J dropped 9; count of bases not matched to a gene: 8. Germline assignment: CDR1 SGHAT and CDR2 FQNNGV. The CDR3 sequence is 16 residues long. The DNA for the CDR3 is TGTGCCAGCAGCTTAGATCCCACTAGCGGGAGGGCCAGGCAGTACTTC. Translated, it gives CASSLDPTSGRARQYF.

The J gene is TRBJ1-2, the V gene TRBV15; TRBD1 is a possible D gene (6 bases). The CDR3 covers 15 residues. Trimming cost V 0 bases and J 7 bases, with 15 bases left between them. Germline V gene sequence: CDR1 LNHNV, CDR2 YYDKDF (reference sequence). CDR3 sequence (DNA): TGTGCCACCAGCAGAGATACAGGGTTCGGTTCTGGCTACACCTTC. It encodes CATSRDTGFGSGYTF.

This chain connects TRBV5-4 to TRBJ1-4, with D unresolved. CDR1 is SGHNT, CDR2 YYREEE, per germline (reference sequence). The length of the CDR3 is 16 residues. Trimming pared 6 bases from V and 0 bases from J, leaving 15 bases between. The CDR3 DNA is TGTGCCAGCAATGGCAGCCAATTAACAACTAATGAAAAACTGTTTTTT. It encodes CASNGSQLTTNEKLFF. Drawing the rest from reference TRBV5-4 and TRBJ1-4, the complete variable domain is ETGVTQSPTHLIKTRGQQVTLRCSSQSGHNTVSWYQQALGQGPQFIFQYYREEENGRGNFPPRFSGLQFPNYSSELNVNALELDDSALYLCASNGSQLTTNEKLFFGSGTQLSVL.

This clone was detected once. The genes are TRBV30 and TRBJ2-7; D remains ambiguous. The CDR3 consists of 9 residues. Germline V gene lookup returns CDR1 GTSNPN and CDR2 SVGIG (reference sequence). V gave up 8 bases and J gave up 6 bases, with 8 bases separating them. CDR3 bases: TGTGCCCGTTTTCTCGAGCAGTACTTC. Amino acids: CARFLEQYF.

The gene calls are TRBV23-1 and TRBJ2-7; 7 bases match TRBD1. TRBV23-1 is classed as an ORF, of uncertain function. The CDR3 sequence is 15 residues long. V lost 5 bases and J lost 2; bases outside the gene matches: 9. For the CDR3, the DNA is TGCGCCAGCAGTTCCCTTCCCGGGACAGCCTACGAGCAGTACTTC. As protein: CASSSLPGTAYEQYF.

CDR3 sequence (DNA): TGCGCCAGCAGCTTGGAAGGGGGAGCTGGAAACACCATATATTTT. Its translation: CASSLEGGAGNTIYF. The chain is built from TRBV5-1 and TRBJ1-3; a possible D gene is TRBD1 (6 bases). The CDR3 loop spans 15 amino acids. Germline V lookup: CDR1 SGHRS, CDR2 YFSETQ. V gave up 0 bases and J gave up 2 bases, with 9 bases separating them.

This clone was counted between two and nine times. The rearrangement joins TRBV27 to TRBJ1-1; D uncertain. The CDR3 sequence is 13 residues long. V lost 6 bases and J lost 0, with 8 bases in between. Germline V gives CDR1 MNHEY, CDR2 SMNVEV (reference sequence). CDR3 residues: CASSRWMNTEAFF. As DNA, the CDR3 is TGTGCCAGCAGCCGGTGGATGAACACTGAAGCTTTCTTT.

The chain employs TRBV11-3 and TRBJ2-7, with 10 bases fitting TRBD1. The CDR3 is made up of 15 amino acids. The V gene's germline CDR1 is SGHNT and CDR2 YENEEA. V trimming: 2 bases; J trimming: 2 bases; junction bases outside the gene matches: 3. CDR3 sequence (DNA): TGTGCCAGCAGCTTATCGGGACAGGGGACCTACGAGCAGTACTTC. This gives the protein CASSLSGQGTYEQYF.

This chain links TRBV5-1 with TRBJ2-6; the D is unclear. The germline gives CDR1 SGHRS, CDR2 YFSETQ. The CDR3 runs 16 residues. V lost 4 bases and J lost 0, with 11 bases in between. CDR3 amino acids: CASSDIISSGANVLTF. CDR3 coding DNA: TGCGCCAGCAGCGACATCATCAGCTCTGGGGCCAACGTCCTGACTTTC.

V gene TRBV5-1 combines with J gene TRBJ1-4; 8 bases map to TRBD1. The CDR3 totals 13 residues. Germline CDR1 is SGHRS and CDR2 is YFSETQ. V dropped 6 bases and J dropped 3; count of bases not matched to a gene: 1. The CDR3 here is CASKTGANEKLFF. CDR3 nucleotides: TGCGCCAGCAAGACAGGGGCTAATGAAAAACTGTTTTTT.

The gene calls are TRBV29-1 and TRBJ1-1; no firm D call. CDR3 length: 16 residues. The V end lost 7 bases, the J end lost 0 bases, and 21 bases lay between the germline ends. The germline V gene has CDR1 SQVTM and CDR2 ANQGSEA. CDR3 amino acids: CSATGWTAFLNTEAFF. CDR3 nucleotide sequence: TGCAGCGCTACCGGATGGACGGCGTTTTTGAACACTGAAGCTTTCTTT.

This chain joins TRBV5-3 and TRBJ1-4; D might be TRBD1 (6 bases). TRBV5-3 is an ORF; its function is uncertain. The ends were cut back, 0 bases at V and 8 bases at J, with 26 bases in the middle. The CDR3 spans 19 residues. The CDR3 here is CARSLERRGAIRLPEKLFF. The CDR3 DNA sequence: TGTGCCAGAAGCTTGGAACGACGGGGGGCAATACGTCTACCCGAAAAACTGTTTTTT.

The chain links TRBV11-2 to TRBJ1-1; D remains ambiguous. The CDR3 is 14 amino acids. CDR1 SGHAT and CDR2 FQNNGV come from the germline V gene. Trimming took off 0 bases at V and 8 bases at J, with 13 bases between the two ends. DNA for the CDR3: TGTGCCAGCAGCTTAGAATCTGGGGTTGGGGAAGCTTTCTTT. Translation: CASSLESGVGEAFF.

As for this clone: Other DNA sequences in the sample encode the same CDR3. J is TRBJ1-1 and V is TRBV7-6; D ambiguous. V lost 3 bases and J lost 0, with 5 bases in between. Germline values: CDR1 SGHVS, CDR2 FNYEAQ. The CDR3 length is 13 residues. The CDR3 loop reads CASSLSVNTEAFF. CDR3 sequence (DNA): TGTGCCAGCAGCTTGTCGGTGAACACTGAAGCTTTCTTT.

Here the CDR3 DNA reads TGCGCCAGCAGCGGGACAACAGGGAGCAATGAGCAGTTCTTC. Its protein is CASSGTTGSNEQFF. The rearrangement uses TRBV5-1 and TRBJ2-1; possibly TRBD1 for D (6 bases). The CDR3 covers 14 residues. Trimming took off 4 bases at V and 6 bases at J, with 14 bases between the two ends. Germline V gene sequence: CDR1 SGHRS, CDR2 YFSETQ.

This sequence joins TRBV13 and TRBJ2-2; TRBD2 is a possible D gene (5 bases). Germline V CDR1 and CDR2: PRHDT, FYEKMQ (reference sequence). V was clipped by 0 bases and J by 2 bases, with 7 bases between them. The CDR3 sequence is 15 residues long. CDR3 nucleotides: TGTGCCAGCAGCTTAGGACGGACTAACACCGGGGAGCTGTTTTTT. Encoded protein: CASSLGRTNTGELFF.

V is TRBV2 and J is TRBJ2-3, with 7 positions matching TRBD1. This CDR3 is built from 15 residues. V shed 7 bases, J shed 1 base, and the junction held 8 bases outside the gene matches. Germline V gene data show CDR1 as SNHLY and CDR2 as FYNNEI. CDR3 sequence: CASTEGQGGTDTQYF. The CDR3 DNA sequence: TGTGCCAGCACTGAGGGGCAGGGGGGCACAGATACGCAGTATTTT.

This sequence joins TRBV29-1 and TRBJ2-7, with 11 bases that match TRBD2. Germline CDR1 SQVTM, CDR2 ANQGSEA. The length of the CDR3 is 13 residues. Trimming removed 7 bases from V and 3 bases from J; junction bases left unmatched: 5. The CDR3 protein is CSAQTSGIYEQYF. In DNA form, the CDR3 reads TGCAGCGCCCAGACTAGCGGGATCTACGAGCAGTACTTC.

V and J are TRBV5-4 and TRBJ2-1; 9 positions agree with TRBD1. V shed 2 bases, J shed 7 bases, and the junction held 10 bases outside the gene matches. Germline V gives CDR1 SGHNT, CDR2 YYREEE (reference sequence). The CDR3 spans 16 residues. Written as DNA, the CDR3 is TGTGCCAGCAGCTTCGGGAGGAGGACAGGGGTAAATGAGCAGTTCTTC. Encoded protein: CASSFGRRTGVNEQFF. The whole variable domain, remainder taken from reference TRBV5-4 and TRBJ2-1, is ETGVTQSPTHLIKTRGQQVTLRCSSQSGHNTVSWYQQALGQGPQFIFQYYREEENGRGNFPPRFSGLQFPNYSSELNVNALELDDSALYLCASSFGRRTGVNEQFFGPGTRLTVL.

The chain has TRBV29-1 and TRBJ1-1; no firm D call. The germline V gene has CDR1 SQVTM and CDR2 ANQGSEA. This CDR3 has 12 residues. Between the trimmed V and J ends, which lost 7 bases and 5 bases, there was a span of 14 bases. The chain's CDR3 is CSADRGGTEAFF. CDR3 nucleotides: TGCAGCGCTGATCGGGGAGGGACTGAAGCTTTCTTT.

The V gene is TRBV11-3, the J gene TRBJ2-1, with 7 bases identical to TRBD1. Germline V lookup: CDR1 SGHNT, CDR2 YENEEA. The CDR3 totals 14 residues. The J segment lost 4 bases and the V segment lost 6 bases, leaving 6 bases of the junction unmatched. The CDR3 DNA follows: TGTGCCAGCAGACCGGGACAGTGGTACAATGAGCAGTTCTTC. Protein: CASRPGQWYNEQFF.

This chain connects TRBV5-1 to TRBJ2-1; 7 bases match TRBD1. CDR1 and CDR2 (germline): SGHRS, YFSETQ. V shed 0 bases, J shed 3 bases, and the junction held 3 bases outside the gene matches. The CDR3 length is 15 residues. CDR3 sequence: CASSLEQGHYNEQFF. CDR3 bases: TGCGCCAGCAGCTTGGAACAGGGGCACTACAATGAGCAGTTCTTC.

The chain couples TRBV2 to TRBJ2-1, with D possibly matching TRBD2 (7 bases). This CDR3 region has 15 residues. Trimming pared 1 base from V and 8 bases from J, leaving 15 bases between. The germline gives CDR1 SNHLY, CDR2 FYNNEI. The CDR3 nucleotides read TGTGCCAGCAGTGAAGATGTGGGGGGGCCTTATGAGCAGTTCTTC. Its protein is CASSEDVGGPYEQFF.

The V and J genes are TRBV7-2 and TRBJ2-3, with TRBD2 matching 14 bases. The CDR3 is made up of 17 amino acids. Germline V gene sequence: CDR1 SGHTA, CDR2 FQGNSA. Trimming at V came to 5 bases and at J to 4 bases, leaving 8 bases not matched to a gene. The CDR3 sequence: CASSQGLAGVVADTQYF. CDR3 DNA sequence: TGTGCCAGCAGCCAGGGACTAGCGGGGGTTGTGGCAGATACGCAGTATTTT.

This clone was observed a handful of times. The chain is built from TRBV6-9 and TRBJ2-7, with D tentatively TRBD1 (6 bases). This CDR3 is built from 14 residues. With 3 bases removed from V and 4 bases from J, the gap between germline ends came to 13 bases. CDR1 is MNHGY and CDR2 is SVAAGI in the germline V gene. CDR3 sequence (DNA): TGTGCCAGCAGTTACCGCAGGGGTGCGTACGAGCAGTACTTC. Amino acids: CASSYRRGAYEQYF.

This clone has a single count. This CDR3 reads CASRNPGQGLQETQYF. DNA for the CDR3: TGTGCCAGCAGGAACCCGGGACAGGGCCTCCAAGAGACCCAGTACTTC. The rearrangement joins TRBV2 to TRBJ2-5, with 9 bases that match TRBD1. Unmatched junction bases numbered 9, after V lost 6 bases and J lost 1 base. Germline V gives CDR1 SNHLY, CDR2 FYNNEI. The CDR3 totals 16 residues.